A single sample gave rise to the 5 T cell receptor beta chains below, sequenced in a study of blood T cell repertoires in COVID-19. Profiled with immunoSEQ multiplex PCR; TCRdb holds only in-frame clones, not every one. The sample lists 200,000 to 250,000 clones; around 80% were seen once. Material for sequencing was peripheral blood. The receptor source for this set is a man aged 50-59 years with active or convalescent COVID-19.

CDR3 sequence: CASSIAGKNQPQHF. Written as DNA, the CDR3 is TGTGCCAGTAGTATCGCGGGTAAGAATCAGCCCCAGCATTTT. V is TRBV19 and J is TRBJ1-5, with D uncertain. The germline V gene encodes CDR1 LNHDA and CDR2 SQIVND (reference sequence). Trimming shortened V by 3 bases and J by 4 bases, and 10 bases separated the two germline ends. The CDR3 has 14 amino acids.

This chain links TRBV19 with TRBJ1-1; 8 bases line up with TRBD1. Germline CDR1 and CDR2: LNHDA and SQIVND (reference sequence). V dropped 3 bases and J dropped 4; count of bases not matched to a gene: 13. This CDR3 has 17 amino acids. CDR3 bases: TGTGCCAGTAGTATCTTACAACGGACAGGGCCTCGCACTGAAGCTTTCTTT. Amino acids: CASSILQRTGPRTEAFF.

This chain connects TRBV7-6 to TRBJ1-1; 10 positions match TRBD1. The V and J ends lost 1 base and 5 bases, in that order; junction bases with no gene match: 4. Germline V gene sequence: CDR1 SGHVS, CDR2 FNYEAQ. This CDR3 is 15 amino acids long. CDR3 DNA sequence: TGTGCCAGCAGCTTAGAAGGACAGGGGGGAACTGAAGCTTTCTTT. Its translation is CASSLEGQGGTEAFF.

The V call is TRBV27, the J call TRBJ2-7; 8 bases line up with TRBD2. Trimming at V came to 4 bases and at J to 6 bases, leaving 11 bases not matched to a gene. Per the germline V gene, CDR1 is MNHEY and CDR2 is SMNVEV (reference sequence). This CDR3 contains 15 residues. The CDR3 DNA is TGTGCCAGCAGTTATTCGGGGGGGCGGTCCGGCGAGCAGTACTTC. It yields the protein CASSYSGGRSGEQYF.

The gene calls are TRBV7-2 and TRBJ1-5, with TRBD1 matching over 10 bases. This CDR3 is 17 amino acids long. Germline-derived CDR1 and CDR2 are SGHTA and FQGNSA. The V gene end was trimmed by 3 bases and the J gene end by 2 bases; junction bases not matched to a gene: 7. The CDR3 loop is CASSFGYGTGGNQPQHF. Here the CDR3 DNA reads TGTGCCAGCAGCTTTGGCTACGGGACAGGGGGCAATCAGCCCCAGCATTTT.